The T cell receptor (beta chain) described here comes from a study of shared clonotypes between healthy human individuals. Study information: A donor's plate count was three for CD4 naive and three for CD4 memory; CD8 naive had two and CD8 memory one.

All donors were Caucasian adults living in Nashville, Tennessee. Only in-frame clones appear in the TCRdb table, and some are missing; sequencing was by immunoSEQ multiplex PCR. Among about 990,000 clones, 75% to 80% were seen once, and the ten largest hold 0.61%. The CDR3 is 15 amino acids. Germline loops: CDR1 LNHDA, CDR2 SQIVND (reference sequence). V lost 3 bases and J lost 7, with 15 bases in between. Note on this clone: Other DNA sequences within the sample encode an identical CDR3.

Sequencing was done on a sample of memory CD4+ T cells from PBMCs. The subset here: CD45RA-negative fraction. The sequence was collected from a man aged 18 to 35 in good health. Some clones in this sample may be carry-over from other donors' samples. V and J are TRBV19 and TRBJ1-4; weak D call: TRBD1 (6 bases). CDR3 sequence reads: CASSMMARGVEKLFF. In nucleotides, the CDR3 is TGTGCCAGTAGTATGATGGCCAGGGGCGTTGAAAAACTGTTTTTT.